The 22 T cell receptor beta chains below all came from one sample that was sequenced in a study of breast tumors, draining lymph nodes, adjacent tissues. The lymph nodes were axillary draining lymph nodes from breast cancer patients. One entry per CDR3 protein results from TCRdb running MiXCR on the multiplex PCR reads. This table holds approximately 250,000 distinct CDR3 sequences, about 34% found once. Sequenced sample: axillary lymph node tissue. These receptors all stem from a female donor with breast cancer. Some clones in this sample may be carry-over from other donors' samples.

The chain joins TRBV12-5 to TRBJ1-3; TRBD1 agrees at 7 bases. The germline CDR1 and CDR2 sequences are LGHNT and FRNRAP. CDR3 length equals 20 residues. CDR3 DNA sequence: TGTGCCAGCAGTCTCGACAGGGTGGGGCCCTTACGCCGGGGAGGAAACACCATATATTTT. Translation gives CASSLDRVGPLRRGGNTIYF.

V gene TRBV29-1 combines with J gene TRBJ2-3; 10 bases match TRBD2. This CDR3 is built from 17 residues. CDR1 is SQVTM and CDR2 is ANQGSEA in the germline V gene. V lost 0 bases, J lost 3 bases, and 9 bases stayed unmatched. DNA of the CDR3: TGCAGCGTTGAAGATCATAGGGCTAGCGGGAGAACAGATACGCAGTATTTT. This encodes CSVEDHRASGRTDTQYF.

This sequence joins TRBV25-1 and TRBJ1-2; 9 bases fit TRBD1. There are 14 residues in the CDR3. Germline trimming cut 4 bases from V and 3 bases from J; bases unmatched to any gene: 3. In germline, CDR1 is MGHDK, CDR2 SYGVNS. The CDR3 loop is CASSARTGDYGYTF. For the CDR3, the DNA is TGTGCCAGCAGTGCCCGGACAGGGGACTATGGCTACACCTTC.

The rearrangement links TRBV6-2 or TRBV6-3 to TRBJ2-7; 11 positions match TRBD2. The V gene end was trimmed by 4 bases and the J gene end by 4 bases; junction bases not matched to a gene: 6. The germline gives CDR1 MNHEY, CDR2 SVGEGT. This CDR3 has 15 residues. The CDR3 DNA follows: TGTGCCAGCAGTTCACCGGGACTAGCGGCGTACGAGCAGTACTTC. Its translation: CASSSPGLAAYEQYF.

About this clonotype: With a much larger clone just one base away, this may be a read error. This rearrangement joins TRBV20-1 to TRBJ2-7, with 14 bases matching TRBD2. V lost 6 bases, J lost 6 bases, and 7 bases stayed unmatched. Germline V gives CDR1 DFQATT, CDR2 SNEGSKA (reference sequence). This CDR3 contains 14 residues. The CDR3 nucleotides are TGCAGTGCCCTGAAGGGACTAGCGGGGGCCGAGCAGTACTTC. This encodes CSALKGLAGAEQYF.

CDR3: CASSTSAGGYEQYF. CDR3 bases: TGTGCCAGCAGCACATCAGCGGGTGGGTACGAGCAGTACTTC. The chain combines TRBV7-2 with TRBJ2-7; D may be TRBD2 (6 bases). V lost 5 bases and J lost 4, with 15 bases in between. CDR1 and CDR2 from the germline V gene are SGHTA and FQGNSA. The CDR3 is made up of 14 amino acids. Filled out from reference TRBV7-2 and TRBJ2-7, the complete variable domain reads GAGVSQSPSNKVTEKGKDVELRCDPISGHTALYWYRQSLGQGLEFLIYFQGNSAPDKSGLPSDRFSAERTGGSVSTLTIQRTQQEDSAVYLCASSTSAGGYEQYFGPGTRLTVT.

In this sample, this clonotype turned up many times. The genes are TRBV7-8 and TRBJ1-2; tentatively, D is TRBD1 (5 bases). The V and J ends lost 3 bases and 4 bases respectively, with 9 bases between them. Germline V gene sequence: CDR1 SGHVS, CDR2 FQNEAQ. There are 13 residues in the CDR3. The CDR3 reads CASSFDSTYGYTF. CDR3 nucleotide sequence: TGTGCCAGCAGCTTTGACAGCACCTATGGCTACACCTTC. The full variable domain, with the rest looked up from reference TRBV7-8 and TRBJ1-2, is GAGVSQSPRYKVAKRGQDVALRCDPISGHVSLFWYQQALGQGPEFLTYFQNEAQLDKSGLPSDRFFAERPEGSVSTLKIQRTQQEDSAVYLCASSFDSTYGYTFGSGTRLTVV.

Turning to this clonotype: Relative to the germline gene, one junction end is altered; a read error may explain this. This chain joins TRBV5-1 and TRBJ1-4; D may be TRBD1 (5 bases). The CDR3 spans 9 residues. Germline CDR1 is SGHRS and CDR2 is YFSETQ. The CDR3 nucleotides are TGTGCCAGCAGCTCAAAACGGGGGTTT. It yields the protein CASSSKRGF.

This clonotype came up many times. The chain couples TRBV7-6 to TRBJ1-1, with D uncertain. V lost 1 base and J 8 bases, leaving 5 bases between the germline ends. This CDR3 region has 11 residues. Germline-derived CDR1 and CDR2 are SGHVS and FNYEAQ. The CDR3 spells CASSLGSEAFF. The CDR3 DNA sequence: TGTGCCAGCAGCTTAGGCAGCGAAGCTTTCTTT.

In its sample, this clonotype was seen many times. This chain uses TRBV12-3 or TRBV12-4 with TRBJ2-1; D may be TRBD2 (6 bases). The CDR3 sequence is 12 residues long. Between the trimmed V and J ends, which lost 4 bases and 9 bases, there was a span of 10 bases. The CDR3 sequence: CASSWGGAEQFF. As DNA, the CDR3 is TGTGCCAGCAGTTGGGGCGGGGCTGAGCAGTTCTTC.

This clonotype was detected ten times or more. The chain uses TRBV7-8 and TRBJ2-3; D possibly matches TRBD1 or TRBD2 (6 bases each). The V and J ends lost 3 bases and 4 bases respectively, with 11 bases between them. Germline loops: CDR1 SGHVS, CDR2 FQNEAQ. CDR3 length: 14 amino acids. The CDR3 sequence is CASSLGGQADTQYF. The CDR3 coding sequence is TGTGCCAGCAGCTTGGGGGGCCAGGCAGATACGCAGTATTTT.

The V and J genes are TRBV15 and TRBJ2-3; 11 positions agree with TRBD2. CDR3 length: 14 amino acids. Germline V gives CDR1 LNHNV, CDR2 YYDKDF (reference sequence). The V segment lost 3 bases and the J segment 5 bases; nucleotides outside the gene matches: 1. The CDR3 spells CATSSGLAGDTQYF. Here the CDR3 DNA reads TGTGCCACCAGCAGTGGACTAGCGGGAGATACGCAGTATTTT.

The rearrangement joins TRBV2 to TRBJ1-4; D call uncertain. CDR3 length: 13 residues. Trimming took 4 bases from V and 5 from J, leaving 8 bases between them. Per germline, CDR1 SNHLY and CDR2 FYNNEI. The DNA of the CDR3 is TGTGCCAGCAGTGTGCGATCCAATGAAAAACTGTTTTTT. It codes for CASSVRSNEKLFF.

This clonotype has a count of ten or more. The chain uses TRBV19 and TRBJ1-2, with 10 bases lining up with TRBD1. V lost 6 bases to trimming and J lost 4 bases; unmatched junction nucleotides: 11. The CDR3 extends over 16 amino acids. Per germline, CDR1 LNHDA and CDR2 SQIVND (reference sequence). CDR3 region: CASSQSGGQGIYGYTF. The CDR3, as DNA: TGTGCCAGTAGCCAGTCTGGGGGACAGGGGATCTATGGCTACACCTTC.

This clonotype was seen many times. This chain's CDR3 is CSARDPDRPSGNTIYF. The CDR3 DNA reads as TGCAGTGCTAGAGATCCCGACAGGCCCTCTGGAAACACCATATATTTT. The rearrangement links TRBV20-1 to TRBJ1-3; TRBD1 is a possible D gene (6 bases). CDR3 size: 16 residues. Trimming cost V 0 bases and J 0 bases, with 12 bases left between them. Germline lookup yields CDR1 DFQATT and CDR2 SNEGSKA (reference sequence).

This clonotype was found many times. This chain connects TRBV11-2 to TRBJ2-6; perhaps TRBD2 as D (6 bases). Germline V lookup: CDR1 SGHAT, CDR2 FQNNGV. The V and J ends lost 3 bases and 3 bases respectively, with 21 bases between them. The CDR3 consists of 19 residues. The chain's CDR3 is CASSLGLLDVLGGANVLTF. CDR3 DNA sequence: TGTGCCAGCAGCTTGGGACTCCTAGATGTCCTAGGTGGGGCCAACGTCCTGACTTTC.

In its sample, this clonotype was seen many times. The CDR3 coding sequence is TGTGCCAGCAGCTTTCGGGGTGGCCCCCAGCATTTT. Protein sequence: CASSFRGGPQHF. The gene calls are TRBV7-8 and TRBJ1-5; unclear D gene. Looked up from germline, CDR1 is SGHVS and CDR2 is FQNEAQ. The CDR3 loop spans 12 amino acids. Trimming took 3 bases from V and 10 from J, leaving 10 bases between them.

This clonotype was observed at least ten times. The gene calls are TRBV29-1 and TRBJ1-3, with D unclear. Trimming stripped 5 bases from V and 0 bases from J, with 5 bases between. The CDR3 totals 12 residues. Germline V gives CDR1 SQVTM, CDR2 ANQGSEA. The CDR3 reads CSVRPSGNTIYF. CDR3 nucleotide sequence: TGCAGCGTTCGGCCCTCTGGAAACACCATATATTTT.

This clonotype was counted ten times or more. J is TRBJ2-3 and V is TRBV9, with TRBD1 matching 8 bases. CDR3 length: 18 amino acids. Germline assignment: CDR1 SGDLS and CDR2 YYNGEE. The V segment lost 1 base and the J segment 0 bases; nucleotides outside the gene matches: 10. The CDR3: CASSVTPTGTGSTDTQYF. In DNA, the CDR3 is TGTGCCAGCAGCGTAACGCCCACCGGGACAGGAAGCACAGATACGCAGTATTTT.

The chain links TRBV2 to TRBJ2-1; D possibly matches TRBD1 or TRBD2 (5 bases each). The CDR3 extends over 14 amino acids. Deletions cut 6 bases from V and 3 bases from J, with 12 bases between. Germline V gene sequence: CDR1 SNHLY, CDR2 FYNNEI. CDR3 amino acids: CASSRDRYYNEQFF. The DNA for the CDR3 is TGTGCCAGCAGCCGGGACCGATACTACAATGAGCAGTTCTTC.

This clonotype was observed a few times. The V gene is TRBV19, the J gene TRBJ2-2, with D perhaps TRBD1 (8 bases). From germline, CDR1 is LNHDA and CDR2 SQIVND (reference sequence). V was shortened by 3 bases and J by 6 bases, with 20 bases between the two germline ends. The CDR3 spans 17 residues. This CDR3 reads CASSISGGGRVAGELFF. Here the CDR3 DNA reads TGTGCCAGTAGTATTTCAGGGGGCGGGAGAGTCGCCGGGGAGCTGTTTTTT.

This clonotype was observed at least ten times. The gene calls are TRBV6-6 and TRBJ2-7; D is possibly TRBD1 or TRBD2 (5 bases each). V lost 6 bases, J lost 1 base, and 7 bases lay in between. Germline CDR1 reads MNHNY; CDR2 reads SVGAGI (reference sequence). The CDR3 runs 12 residues. CDR3 protein: CASRGVSYEQYF. The CDR3, as DNA: TGTGCCAGCAGGGGGGTTTCCTACGAGCAGTACTTC.